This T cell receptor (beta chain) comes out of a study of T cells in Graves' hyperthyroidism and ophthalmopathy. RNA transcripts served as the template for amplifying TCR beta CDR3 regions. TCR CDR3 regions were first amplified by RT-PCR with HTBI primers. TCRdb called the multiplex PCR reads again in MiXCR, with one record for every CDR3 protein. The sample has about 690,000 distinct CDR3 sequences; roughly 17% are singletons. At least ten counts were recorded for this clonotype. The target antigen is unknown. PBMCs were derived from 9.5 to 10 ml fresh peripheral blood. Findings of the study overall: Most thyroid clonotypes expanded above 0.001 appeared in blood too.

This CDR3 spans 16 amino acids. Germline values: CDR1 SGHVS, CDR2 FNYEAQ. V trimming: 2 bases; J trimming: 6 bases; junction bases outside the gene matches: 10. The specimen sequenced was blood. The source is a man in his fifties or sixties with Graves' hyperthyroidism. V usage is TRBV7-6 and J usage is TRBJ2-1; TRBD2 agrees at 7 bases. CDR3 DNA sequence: TGTGCCAGCAGCTTATTGGGCGGGAGCCCCCCCAATGAGCAGTTCTTC. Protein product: CASSLLGGSPPNEQFF.